A single sample gave rise to the 32 T cell receptor beta chains below, sequenced in a study of beta chain features in type 1 diabetes. Antigens of these TCRs are unknown. Investigators reverse transcribed all isolated RNA, so they sequenced expressed TCRB transcripts. Assay: immunoSEQ multiplex PCR; the TCRdb copy retains only in-frame clones and omits some. Of 250,000 to 350,000 clones in the sample, 15% were seen once. Points from the study as a whole: Shorter TCRB CDR3s, moderately but significantly so, marked every one of the four CD4+ subsets in Type 1 diabetes patients.

Material: naive CD4+ T cells from blood. Receptor source: a man in his late teens or twenties with type 1 diabetes.

The rearrangement uses TRBV28 and TRBJ2-7; D might be TRBD1 (6 bases). The CDR3 runs to 15 residues. Per the germline V gene, CDR1 is MDHEN and CDR2 is SYDVKM. V lost 5 bases and J 2 bases, leaving 16 bases between the germline ends. The CDR3 sequence is CASSTPGTSAYEQYF. DNA of the CDR3: TGTGCCAGCAGTACCCCCGGGACATCAGCCTACGAGCAGTACTTC.

V usage is TRBV6-1 and J usage is TRBJ1-2, with D possibly being TRBD1 (6 bases). The V end was cut by 4 bases, the J end by 2 bases, with 11 bases between. Germline lookup yields CDR1 MNHNS and CDR2 SASEGT. This CDR3 contains 14 residues. CDR3 amino acids: CASSVGQGNYGYTF. In nucleotides, the CDR3 is TGTGCCAGCAGTGTTGGGCAGGGGAACTATGGCTACACCTTC.

This clone showed up just a few times. The chain is built from TRBV25-1 and TRBJ2-2; 11 nucleotides agree with TRBD2. Germline V gene sequence: CDR1 MGHDK, CDR2 SYGVNS. The CDR3 runs to 14 residues. V was clipped by 5 bases and J by 5 bases; unmatched bases: 1. The CDR3 spells CASSLAGGTGELFF. The CDR3, as DNA: TGTGCCAGCAGTCTAGCGGGAGGAACCGGGGAGCTGTTTTTT. Looking up the rest from reference TRBV25-1 and TRBJ2-2 gives the full variable domain: EADIYQTPRYLVIGTGKKITLECSQTMGHDKMYWYQQDPGMELHLIHYSYGVNSTEKGDLSSESTVSRIRTEHFPLTLESARPSHTSQYLCASSLAGGTGELFFGEGSRLTVL.

This clone was recorded only once. The genes are TRBV7-9 and TRBJ2-3, with unresolved D. V was cut by 3 bases and J by 2 bases, with 12 bases left in between. CDR3 length: 15 amino acids. The germline CDR1 and CDR2 sequences are SEHNR and FQNEAQ (reference sequence). CDR3 residues: CASSFRGGITDTQYF. In nucleotides, the CDR3 is TGTGCCAGCAGCTTTCGCGGCGGAATCACAGATACGCAGTATTTT. Full variable domain (rest looked up from reference TRBV7-9 and TRBJ2-3): DTGVSQNPRHKITKRGQNVTFRCDPISEHNRLYWYRQTLGQGPEFLTYFQNEAQLEKSRLLSDRFSAERPKGSFSTLEIQRTEQGDSAMYLCASSFRGGITDTQYFGPGTRLTVL.

The CDR3 spells CASSRDRGSSSYNEQFF. The CDR3 bases are TGCGCCAGCAGTCGGGACAGGGGATCGAGCTCCTACAATGAGCAGTTCTTC. The rearrangement links TRBV5-1 to TRBJ2-1, with 10 bases aligning to TRBD1. This CDR3 is 17 amino acids long. Germline trimming cut 5 bases from V and 0 bases from J; bases unmatched to any gene: 8. Germline V gene lookup returns CDR1 SGHRS and CDR2 YFSETQ.

This rearrangement joins TRBV6-6 to TRBJ2-1; D call uncertain. The CDR3 length is 14 residues. Germline CDR1 MNHNY, CDR2 SVGAGI (reference sequence). The V end was cut by 2 bases, the J end by 7 bases, with 12 bases between. In nucleotides, the CDR3 is TGTGCCAGCAGTTACCCCTTCCAAGAGAATGAGCAGTTCTTC. Translation: CASSYPFQENEQFF.

The chain links TRBV7-9 to TRBJ2-7; 9 bases line up with TRBD1. Germline lookup yields CDR1 SEHNR and CDR2 FQNEAQ (reference sequence). With V trimmed by 2 bases and J by 6 bases, 11 bases remained unmatched. CDR3 length: 16 residues. Here the CDR3 reads CASSLSDLDRGGEQYF. The CDR3 nucleotides are TGTGCCAGCAGCTTATCTGATCTGGACAGGGGTGGCGAGCAGTACTTC.

This clone has just a few counts. The chain recombines TRBV18 with TRBJ2-2; TRBD1 matches at 8 bases. The V gene's germline CDR1 is KGHSH and CDR2 LQKENI. This CDR3 spans 18 amino acids. V trimming: 1 base; J trimming: 0 bases; junction bases outside the gene matches: 7. CDR3 in DNA: TGTGCCAGCTCACCACGGACAGGGCATTCGTCGAACACCGGGGAGCTGTTTTTT. Encoded protein: CASSPRTGHSSNTGELFF.

This clone was observed a few times. This chain connects TRBV25-1 to TRBJ2-3; 11 nucleotides match TRBD2. The V and J ends lost 6 bases and 6 bases, in that order; junction bases with no gene match: 2. Per the germline V gene, CDR1 is MGHDK and CDR2 is SYGVNS. The CDR3 loop spans 13 amino acids. In nucleotides, the CDR3 is TGTGCCAGCAGACTAGCGGGAGAGGATACGCAGTATTTT. Translating gives CASRLAGEDTQYF.

The CDR3 loop is CATSRDLIGTEAFF. CDR3 nucleotide sequence: TGTGCCACCAGCAGAGATTTGATTGGTACAGAAGCTTTCTTT. V usage is TRBV15 and J usage is TRBJ1-1; D gene ambiguous. The CDR3 totals 14 residues. CDR1 LNHNV and CDR2 YYDKDF come from the germline V gene (reference sequence). With 0 bases removed from V and 8 bases from J, the gap between germline ends came to 13 bases.

This chain uses TRBV2 with TRBJ2-7; 10 bases line up with TRBD2. The germline V gene has CDR1 SNHLY and CDR2 FYNNEI. This CDR3 comprises 13 residues. Germline trimming cut 6 bases from V and 9 bases from J; bases unmatched to any gene: 8. CDR3 DNA: TGTGCCAGCAGAGCTAGCGGGGGCTACCGGCAGTACTTC. Protein sequence: CASRASGGYRQYF.

The V and J genes are TRBV9 and TRBJ1-1; D unresolved. The germline V gene has CDR1 SGDLS and CDR2 YYNGEE. V was clipped by 3 bases and J by 0 bases, with 6 bases between them. CDR3 size: 13 residues. CDR3 coding DNA: TGTGCCAGCAGCGCTTCTATGAACACTGAAGCTTTCTTT. It is translated as CASSASMNTEAFF.

This clone was observed a handful of times. The chain is built from TRBV11-3 and TRBJ2-3; D is possibly TRBD1 (6 bases). Trimming shortened V by 1 base and J by 10 bases, and 12 bases separated the two germline ends. The V gene's germline CDR1 is SGHNT and CDR2 YENEEA. The CDR3 consists of 13 residues. The CDR3 nucleotides read TGTGCCAGCAGCTTAGGCCTGGCAGGGGCGCAGTATTTT. As protein: CASSLGLAGAQYF. Full variable domain (remainder filled in from reference TRBV11-3 and TRBJ2-3): EAGVVQSPRYKIIEKKQPVAFWCNPISGHNTLYWYLQNLGQGPELLIRYENEEAVDDSQLPKDRFSAERLKGVDSTLKIQPAELGDSAVYLCASSLGLAGAQYFGPGTRLTVL.

This clone was seen more than once but under ten times. The rearrangement joins TRBV25-1 to TRBJ2-1; 12 bases align to TRBD2. The ends lost 1 base at V and 10 bases at J; junction bases unmatched: 5. There are 15 residues in the CDR3. In germline, CDR1 is MGHDK, CDR2 SYGVNS. The DNA for the CDR3 is TGTGCCAGCAGTGAATGGGACCTAGCGGGAGGGGAGCAGTTCTTC. Translating it yields CASSEWDLAGGEQFF.

Regarding this clone: The sample carries other DNA sequences with the same CDR3. The chain recombines TRBV5-1 with TRBJ2-1; D might be TRBD2 (6 bases). Trimming took 0 bases from V and 7 from J, leaving 11 bases between them. This CDR3 is 14 amino acids long. Germline-derived CDR1 and CDR2 are SGHRS and YFSETQ. The CDR3 coding sequence is TGCGCCAGCAGCTTGGGGGCAGGAGGGAATGAGCAGTTCTTC. Its translation is CASSLGAGGNEQFF.

This clone has a handful of counts. The genes are TRBV5-1 and TRBJ1-1; 9 bases agree with TRBD1. Germline values: CDR1 SGHRS, CDR2 YFSETQ. The CDR3 is 15 residues long. The trim removed 6 bases at V and 4 bases at J, leaving 10 bases unmatched. For the CDR3, the DNA is TGCGCCAGCACTTACACAGGGGGCGTAGGCACTGAAGCTTTCTTT. Translated: CASTYTGGVGTEAFF.

This chain connects TRBV20-1 to TRBJ2-1; TRBD2 aligns across 8 bases. This CDR3 comprises 11 residues. Per germline, CDR1 DFQATT and CDR2 SNEGSKA (reference sequence). V was clipped by 4 bases and J by 13 bases; unmatched bases: 6. CDR3 coding DNA: TGCAGTGCTATTCCCGGGGGGGCCCAGTTCTTC. Its protein is CSAIPGGAQFF.

The chain recombines TRBV5-1 with TRBJ2-7; 7 nucleotides align to TRBD2. Looked up from germline, CDR1 is SGHRS and CDR2 is YFSETQ. Trimming at V came to 0 bases and at J to 6 bases, leaving 6 bases not matched to a gene. The CDR3 sequence is 14 residues long. The CDR3 DNA is TGCGCCAGCAGCTTGGCGGCGGGAGTGGCCGAGCAGTACTTC. Translated: CASSLAAGVAEQYF.

The CDR3 here is CASTQVWGSGDNEQFF. For the CDR3, the DNA is TGTGCCAGCACCCAGGTTTGGGGTAGCGGGGACAATGAGCAGTTCTTC. The V gene is TRBV7-6, the J gene TRBJ2-1, with 8 bases that match TRBD2. Germline lookup yields CDR1 SGHVS and CDR2 FNYEAQ. The CDR3 covers 16 residues. V gave up 7 bases and J gave up 5 bases; unmatched junction bases: 13.

This clone has more than one count but fewer than ten. The chain joins TRBV5-4 to TRBJ2-5, with a possible D match to TRBD2 (6 bases). This CDR3 has 14 amino acids. The germline V and J ends were trimmed by 6 bases and 2 bases, with 14 bases remaining between them. In germline, CDR1 is SGHNT, CDR2 YYREEE (reference sequence). The CDR3 DNA reads TGTGCCAGCACCCTTGGCGGGGCTCAAGAGACCCAGTACTTC. This encodes CASTLGGAQETQYF.

This clone occurred a few times. J is TRBJ2-5 and V is TRBV25-1; D is uncertain. The V and J ends lost 4 bases and 4 bases respectively, with 10 bases between them. This CDR3 spans 13 amino acids. Germline V CDR1 and CDR2: MGHDK, SYGVNS. The CDR3 nucleotides read TGTGCCAGCAGTGCGTATTCGGGAGAGACCCAGTACTTC. Its translation is CASSAYSGETQYF.

The genes are TRBV7-9 and TRBJ2-7; maybe TRBD1 (5 bases). There are 12 residues in the CDR3. The germline gives CDR1 SEHNR, CDR2 FQNEAQ (reference sequence). The V and J ends lost 5 bases and 5 bases respectively, with 10 bases between them. As DNA, the CDR3 is TGTGCCAGCAGCCGCACAGGAGACGAGCAGTACTTC. Encoded protein: CASSRTGDEQYF.

This clone was seen a few times. The chain uses TRBV29-1 and TRBJ1-2, with 10 positions matching TRBD1. CDR1 and CDR2 (germline): SQVTM, ANQGSEA. The CDR3 covers 14 residues. The junction had 7 bases not matched to a gene; V was cut back by 5 bases and J by 4 bases. The CDR3 nucleotides are TGCAGCGTTCGGGGGGACAGGGGAGGCTATGGCTACACCTTC. It encodes CSVRGDRGGYGYTF. The full variable domain, with the rest looked up from reference TRBV29-1 and TRBJ1-2, is SAVISQKPSRDICQRGTSLTIQCQVDSQVTMMFWYRQQPGQSLTLIATANQGSEATYESGFVIDKFPISRPNLTFSTLTVSNMSPEDSSIYLCSVRGDRGGYGYTFGSGTRLTVV.

This clone was counted between two and nine times. The J gene is TRBJ2-3, the V gene TRBV9, with D possibly TRBD2 on 7 matching bases. V shed 1 base and J shed 3 bases, with 15 bases lying between them. Germline CDR1 and CDR2: SGDLS and YYNGEE. The CDR3 covers 16 residues. CDR3 nucleotide sequence: TGTGCCAGCAGCGTACGGACGGGGGGCTGGACAGATACGCAGTATTTT. It yields the protein CASSVRTGGWTDTQYF.

The chain links TRBV29-1 to TRBJ2-7; D ambiguous. With 6 bases removed from V and 1 base from J, the gap between germline ends came to 13 bases. Germline V lookup: CDR1 SQVTM, CDR2 ANQGSEA. CDR3 length: 13 amino acids. The CDR3 DNA reads TGCAGCGTCTCCCGGCGGTTTTCCTACGAGCAGTACTTC. Amino acids: CSVSRRFSYEQYF.

The chain is built from TRBV14 and TRBJ1-2, with 10 bases lining up with TRBD1. The CDR3 contains 16 residues. The germline CDR1 and CDR2 sequences are SGHDN and FVKESK. The V segment lost 4 bases and the J segment 8 bases; nucleotides outside the gene matches: 13. CDR3 sequence: CASSPHRQGARIGYTF. The CDR3 bases are TGTGCCAGCAGCCCGCACAGACAGGGGGCTCGTATAGGCTACACCTTC. The entire variable domain, with the rest obtained from reference TRBV14 and TRBJ1-2, is as follows: EAGVTQFPSHSVIEKGQTVTLRCDPISGHDNLYWYRRVMGKEIKFLLHFVKESKQDESGMPNNRFLAERTGGTYSTLKVQPAELEDSGVYFCASSPHRQGARIGYTFGSGTRLTVV.

The sample holds a few counts of this clone. V and J are TRBV6-6 and TRBJ1-2; no reliable D call. V shed 0 bases and J shed 3 bases, with 8 bases lying between them. The CDR3 is 14 residues long. Germline values: CDR1 MNHNY, CDR2 SVGAGI (reference sequence). CDR3 residues: CASSYSRSDYGYTF. The CDR3 bases are TGTGCCAGCAGTTACTCGAGGAGCGACTATGGCTACACCTTC.

The rearrangement uses TRBV28 and TRBJ2-1; D might be TRBD2 (5 bases). CDR1 and CDR2 from the germline V gene are MDHEN and SYDVKM. This CDR3 comprises 12 residues. With 6 bases removed from V and 8 bases from J, the gap between germline ends came to 11 bases. This CDR3 reads CASRLDFHEQFF. In DNA form, the CDR3 reads TGTGCCAGCAGGTTGGACTTCCATGAGCAGTTCTTC.

The rearrangement joins TRBV27 to TRBJ1-2, with TRBD1 matching over 9 bases. V was clipped by 4 bases and J by 4 bases; unmatched bases: 7. This CDR3 contains 15 residues. The germline V gene encodes CDR1 MNHEY and CDR2 SMNVEV (reference sequence). DNA for the CDR3: TGTGCCAGCAGTTCTTTTCAACAGGGGGCCTATGGCTACACCTTC. Its translation: CASSSFQQGAYGYTF.

This chain uses TRBV30 with TRBJ1-5; D not certain. The CDR3 totals 20 residues. V dropped 5 bases and J dropped 0 bases, with 29 bases sitting between them. CDR1 is GTSNPN and CDR2 is SVGIG in the germline V gene (reference sequence). The CDR3 DNA sequence: TGTGCCTGGTCCTATGGGGTAGCGTCAGCCTGGCGAAATAGCAATCAGCCCCAGCATTTT. Translation gives CAWSYGVASAWRNSNQPQHF.

This clone was counted only a few times. V usage is TRBV4-1 and J usage is TRBJ2-3, with 13 nucleotides matching TRBD2. V lost 2 bases to trimming and J lost 3 bases; unmatched junction nucleotides: 5. The CDR3 runs to 17 residues. Germline assignment: CDR1 MGHRA and CDR2 YSYEKL. The CDR3 coding sequence is TGCGCCAGCAGCCAACTCGGACTAGCGGGAGCGACAGATACGCAGTATTTT. It codes for CASSQLGLAGATDTQYF.

The rearrangement links TRBV18 to TRBJ2-7; D ambiguous. In germline, CDR1 is KGHSH, CDR2 LQKENI. V lost 2 bases, J lost 0 bases, and 11 bases lay in between. This CDR3 is 15 amino acids long. CDR3 in amino acids: CASSPITGPSYEQYF. The CDR3 nucleotides are TGTGCCAGCTCACCAATCACGGGTCCCTCCTACGAGCAGTACTTC. Together with reference TRBV18 and TRBJ2-7, the CDR3 gives the full variable domain: NAGVMQNPRHLVRRRGQEARLRCSPMKGHSHVYWYRQLPEEGLKFMVYLQKENIIDESGMPKERFSAEFPKEGPSILRIQQVVRGDSAAYFCASSPITGPSYEQYFGPGTRLTVT.